The T cell receptor (beta chain) described here comes from a study of T cell responses to AZD1222 COVID-19 vaccine. Study conclusions and caveats: Scientists sampled the repertoires only once the peak T cell response had passed. Only a handful of AZD1222 recipients, roughly six in all, had baseline seropositivity. Donors were mostly white British, more females; clonal diversity possibly underestimated.

As regards this clone: Its target is not known.

Assay: immunoSEQ multiplex PCR; the TCRdb copy retains only in-frame clones and omits some. The sample has around 140,000 clones, approximately 85% seen once. CDR3 size: 13 residues. CDR1 is SGHRS and CDR2 is YFSETQ in the germline V gene. Trimming left V 0 bases short and J 1 base short, with 2 bases between. The sequencing here drew on peripheral blood, taken 28 days after the second dose of the MenACWY control vaccine. This sequence was found in an adult who received the MenACWY meningococcal vaccine as a control. The V and J genes are TRBV5-1 and TRBJ1-5; no definite D call. The CDR3 DNA reads as TGCGCCAGCAGCTTGGAGAGCAATCAGCCCCAGCATTTT. Translating gives CASSLESNQPQHF.